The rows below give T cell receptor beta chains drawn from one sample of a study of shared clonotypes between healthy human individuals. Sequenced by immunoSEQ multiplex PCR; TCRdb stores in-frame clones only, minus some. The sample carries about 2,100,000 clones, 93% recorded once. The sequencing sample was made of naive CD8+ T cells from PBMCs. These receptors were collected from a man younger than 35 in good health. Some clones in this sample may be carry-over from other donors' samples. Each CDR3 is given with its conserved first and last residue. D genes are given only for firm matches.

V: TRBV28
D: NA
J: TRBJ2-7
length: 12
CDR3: CASSLPLREQYF

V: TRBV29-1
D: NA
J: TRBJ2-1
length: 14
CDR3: CSGWPRGWENEQFF

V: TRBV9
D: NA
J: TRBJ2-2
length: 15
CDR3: CASSTGRIFTGELFF

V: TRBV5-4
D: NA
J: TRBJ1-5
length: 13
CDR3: CASSDFGDQPQHF

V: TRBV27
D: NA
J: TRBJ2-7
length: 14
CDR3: CASKDRGNSYEQYF

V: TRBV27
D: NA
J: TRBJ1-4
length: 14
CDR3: CASRYRGGAEKLFF

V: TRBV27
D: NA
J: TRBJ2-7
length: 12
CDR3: CASTGRFGEQYF

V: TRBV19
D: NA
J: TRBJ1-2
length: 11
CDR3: CASSSGFSDTF

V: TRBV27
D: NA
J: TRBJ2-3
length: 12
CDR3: CASSLLGDTQYF

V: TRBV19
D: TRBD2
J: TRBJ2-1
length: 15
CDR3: CASTLLAGSYNEQFF

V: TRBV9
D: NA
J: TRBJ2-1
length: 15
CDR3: CASSVALGGYNEQFF

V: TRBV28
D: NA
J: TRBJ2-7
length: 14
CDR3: CASRDLGGPYEQYF

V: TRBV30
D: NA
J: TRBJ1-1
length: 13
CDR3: CAWSDMTGTEAFF

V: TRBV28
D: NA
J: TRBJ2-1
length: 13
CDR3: CATRDTTYNEQFF

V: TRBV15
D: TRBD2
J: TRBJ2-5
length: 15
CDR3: CATSPRGGIQETQYF

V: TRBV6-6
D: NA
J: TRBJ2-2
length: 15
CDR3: CASSYSLAATGELFF

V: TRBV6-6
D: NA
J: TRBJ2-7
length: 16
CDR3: CASSYPRTDTSYEQYF

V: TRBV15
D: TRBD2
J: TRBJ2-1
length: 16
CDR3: CATSIRTSGIYNEQFF

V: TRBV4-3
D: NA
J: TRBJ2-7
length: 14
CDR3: CASSPGTASYEQYF

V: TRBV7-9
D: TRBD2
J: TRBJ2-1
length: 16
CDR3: CASSLVGSGRDNEQFF